Detailed here is one T cell receptor beta chain. Its antigen is not identified. Autoimmune disease history or systemic immunosuppression disqualified patients. On cycle 4 day 1 and cycle 7 day 1, as well as at baseline, blood was sampled. Generated by immunoSEQ multiplex PCR, the TCRdb table keeps only in-frame clones and is missing some. The sample has tens of thousands of clones; more than 75% are singletons. The CDR3 loop spans 15 amino acids. J gave up 2 bases and V 5 bases, and 7 bases lay outside the gene matches. In germline, CDR1 is SGHRS, CDR2 YFSETQ. The sample belongs to a study of OX40 agonist ivuxolimab in advanced cancers. As for the study in general: Three patients got partial responses; one had hepatocellular carcinoma and two had cutaneous melanoma. Study observations and caveats: Near-lowest levels of clonal expansion characterized partial responders at 0.1-3.0 mg/kg.

The sequences come from CD4+ or CD8+ T cells sorted from blood, collected in a trial of the OX40 agonist ivuxolimab. The rearrangement uses TRBV5-1 and TRBJ2-5; 9 bases are a match to TRBD1. This receptor was obtained from an adult with an advanced solid tumor such as melanoma, head and neck, liver or kidney cancer. CDR3 sequence reads: CASSRRGQGQETQYF. The CDR3 region has the DNA TGCGCCAGCAGTCGGCGGGGACAGGGACAAGAGACCCAGTACTTC.